This T cell receptor (beta chain) was identified in a study of tumor and adjacent non-tumor tissue in lung cancer. Study details: Patients were aged roughly 30 to 76, some 10 men and about five women, stage I to III.

CDR3 length: 14 amino acids. Germline CDR1 reads SGHAT; CDR2 reads FQNNGV. This sample's RNA came from whole unsorted tissue. TCRbeta libraries were built with three rounds of nested PCR, modified from ARM-PCR. TCRdb processed the multiplex PCR reads anew with MiXCR; each CDR3 protein has one entry. Among approximately 68,000 distinct CDR3 sequences, about 80% were seen once, and the ten largest hold roughly 30%. To note about this clonotype: An end of the junction differs from the germline gene, which may be a read error.

Sequenced material: lung tumor tissue. This chain uses TRBV11-2 with TRBJ2-1; D is undetermined. The clonotype was recovered from a man between 60 and 75 years old with non-small cell lung cancer. The CDR3: CASTLDPAASEQFF. CDR3 nucleotide sequence: TGTGCCAGCACCTTAGATCCGGCAGCCTCCGAGCAGTTCTTT.